This T cell receptor (beta chain) is drawn from a study of cytomegalovirus exposure and HLA in healthy donors. Whole-study results and caveats: In the roughly 120 validation repertoires, a later analysis found that first-cohort TCR clusters tended to co-occur.

In regard to this clone: Its antigen is not identified.

This table comes from immunoSEQ multiplex PCR, and its TCRdb copy is limited to in-frame clones, with some not included. The data hold around 250,000 clones, with around 91% observed a single time. The donors were members of the validation cohort comprising roughly 130 subjects, separate from the roughly 670-subject first cohort. CDR1 is MNHEY, CDR2 SMNVEV, per germline (reference sequence). The junction had 12 bases not matched to a gene; V was cut back by 6 bases and J by 4 bases. The CDR3 covers 17 residues. The specimen was PBMCs. This TCR came from a woman aged 18-30 years in good health and CMV-seronegative. The chain carries TRBV27 and TRBJ2-5, with TRBD1 matching over 12 bases. The CDR3 sequence is CASSQTGTGGWAETQYF. The DNA of the CDR3 is TGTGCCAGCAGCCAAACCGGGACAGGGGGCTGGGCAGAGACCCAGTACTTC.